The sample holds a few counts of the clone carrying this TCR beta chain. The antigen remains undetermined. Germline V CDR1 and CDR2: SNHLY, FYNNEI. The CDR3 loop spans 14 amino acids. V was clipped by 6 bases and J by 6 bases; unmatched bases: 3. Unique molecular identifiers were incorporated into the prepared TCRbeta library. TCRdb used MiXCR to reprocess the PCR reads, holding one entry per CDR3 protein. The data contain some 110,000 distinct CDR3 sequences, 10% of them seen just once; the ten biggest clones take up about 34%. This record belongs to a study of T-cell reconstitution after alpha-beta-depleted transplantation in children. General study findings and limits: Newly made T cells mostly supplied T-cell counts and diversity one year after transplant. As was reported, about two months after transplant, alpha-beta T cells came from several hundred expanded graft clones.

The receptor's source is a boy between 2 and 10 years old with acute lymphoblastic leukemia, due to receive a stem cell transplant. The material sequenced was PBMCs, taken before TCRalphabeta/CD19-depleted stem cell transplant. The chain combines TRBV2 with TRBJ2-2; 11 bases fit TRBD2. CDR3 bases: TGTGCCAGCAGGGGACTAGCGGACGCCGGGGAGCTGTTTTTT. This codes for CASRGLADAGELFF.